This T cell receptor (beta chain) was profiled in a study of cytomegalovirus exposure and HLA in healthy donors. On this clone itself: Its antigen is as yet unknown.

The CDR3 covers 18 residues. J was trimmed by 2 bases and V by 6 bases; bases with no gene match: 10. The germline V gene has CDR1 LNHDA and CDR2 SQIVND (reference sequence). PCR used 60 Vbeta primers and 13 Jbeta primers. Generated by immunoSEQ multiplex PCR, the TCRdb table keeps only in-frame clones and is missing some. The table records over 150,000 clones, 75% of them present only once. General study results and limits: The study flagged some 170 TCR beta chains as cytomegalovirus-associated. It has been reported that TCR beta sequences accurately predicted the HLA-A and HLA-B alleles of most subjects. Trimming of TCR beta V- and J-genes showed a link, identified in a later analysis, to a missense DCLRE1C variant.

Material: PBMCs. The receptor was isolated from a male donor in good health and CMV-seronegative. The chain recombines TRBV19 with TRBJ2-3; TRBD2 matches at 14 bases. CDR3 nucleotide sequence: TGTGCCAGTAGATCCGGGACTAGCGGGAGAGGTGACACAGATACGCAGTATTTT. Translation: CASRSGTSGRGDTDTQYF.